Detailed here is one T cell receptor (beta chain). Its antigen remains unidentified. Libraries were prepared by immunoSEQ multiplex PCR; TCRdb keeps only in-frame clonotypes and omits some of them. Among about 66,000 clones listed, about 74% were seen once. The source of the sample is a study of a mutant IDH1 vaccine in newly diagnosed glioma. For the study at large: Treated patients comprised about 60% males and about 40% females, mean age approximately 42 years.

Study results and limitations: Apparently unrelated to pseudoprogression were changes in the top peripheral T cell clonotypes.

This CDR3 is 13 amino acids long. CDR1 and CDR2 from the germline V gene are WSHSY and SAAADI. Trimming left V 6 bases short and J 2 bases short, with 8 bases between. The time point here: week 35, safety follow-up. Each dose delivered 300 ug of mutant IDH1 20-mer peptide subcutaneously with imiquimod. The material sequenced was PBMCs, taken from a glioma patient whose treatment included an IDH1 peptide vaccine. This sequence was found in a man over 45 with glioma. This chain uses TRBV10-2 with TRBJ2-1, with TRBD1 as a possible D gene (5 bases). CDR3 amino acids: CASRGAPYNEQFF. The CDR3 coding sequence is TGCGCCAGCAGAGGGGCGCCCTACAATGAGCAGTTCTTC.